The rows below give T cell receptor beta chains drawn from one sample of a study of beta chain features in type 1 diabetes. The assay was immunoSEQ multiplex PCR, and TCRdb's table has in-frame clones only and misses some. This sample yields roughly 310,000 clones, of which 11% are seen a single time; about 0.014% belongs to the top ten. The source material was naive CD4+ T cells from blood. Source of these receptors: a woman in her 30s in good health. Each CDR3 is given with its conserved first and last residue. The order of the fields is J gene, V gene, CDR3 protein.

J: TRBJ1-2
V: TRBV20-1
CDR3: CSAAGYGYTF

J: TRBJ2-3
V: TRBV29-1
CDR3: CSVVSSVRTDTQYF

J: TRBJ1-5
V: TRBV15
CDR3: CATSRKSSRASNQPQHF

J: TRBJ2-3
V: TRBV25-1
CDR3: CASSEKGLVSTTDTQYF

J: TRBJ2-2
V: TRBV5-1
CDR3: CASSLDRGLYTGELFF

J: TRBJ2-4
V: TRBV7-2
CDR3: CASSLAALAGHIQYF

J: TRBJ2-1
V: TRBV11-3
CDR3: CASSLGSGIHEQFF

J: TRBJ2-7
V: TRBV2
CDR3: CASSRQVTSSYEQYF

J: TRBJ2-6
V: TRBV5-1
CDR3: CASRRGVDGANVLTF

J: TRBJ2-1
V: TRBV30
CDR3: CACRPGISGGDEQFF

J: TRBJ2-7
V: TRBV21-1
CDR3: CASAGGRNGGYEQYF

J: TRBJ1-5
V: TRBV18
CDR3: CASSHGGRNQPQHF

J: TRBJ2-1
V: TRBV4-3
CDR3: CASSSLAGSSYNEQFF

J: TRBJ2-1
V: TRBV29-1
CDR3: CSVVSGLSSVNEQFF

J: TRBJ2-5
V: TRBV15
CDR3: CATSSQQGFGETQYF

J: TRBJ1-4
V: TRBV27
CDR3: CASRARINEKLFF

J: TRBJ2-1
V: TRBV6-6
CDR3: CASSLAEGSYNEQFF

J: TRBJ2-7
V: TRBV5-1
CDR3: CASSSTGGGYYEQYF

J: TRBJ1-2
V: TRBV7-3
CDR3: CASSLTGVQGYTF

J: TRBJ2-3
V: TRBV7-3
CDR3: CASSAGTTRDTQYF

J: TRBJ2-7
V: TRBV27
CDR3: CASSLTGTSGEQYF

J: TRBJ2-5
V: TRBV15
CDR3: CATSRVLTRQKTQYF

J: TRBJ2-7
V: TRBV28
CDR3: CASRSGGWTEQYF

J: TRBJ1-1
V: TRBV11-2
CDR3: CASSQTHRGGEAFF

J: TRBJ1-2
V: TRBV7-3
CDR3: CASSAYPPTGNGYTF

J: TRBJ2-5
V: TRBV30
CDR3: CAWSAGTSGPETQYF

J: TRBJ2-7
V: TRBV25-1
CDR3: CASSTSAGAYEQYF

J: TRBJ2-3
V: TRBV4-2
CDR3: CASSHPGGEDTQYF

J: TRBJ2-3
V: TRBV7-2
CDR3: CASSLTGSSTDTQYF

J: TRBJ2-3
V: TRBV29-1
CDR3: CSVVGLAATRTDTQYF

J: TRBJ2-3
V: TRBV12-5
CDR3: CASGLAIGTSADTQYF

J: TRBJ2-5
V: TRBV25-1
CDR3: CASSPSWETQYF

J: TRBJ1-4
V: TRBV5-4
CDR3: CASSSRGQGVEKLFF

J: TRBJ2-3
V: TRBV5-6
CDR3: CASSLLGQATDTQYF

J: TRBJ1-1
V: TRBV7-2
CDR3: CASSLVADMNTEAFF

J: TRBJ2-1
V: TRBV7-2
CDR3: CASSLWTSGRDAYNEQFF

J: TRBJ2-2
V: TRBV5-1
CDR3: CASSLLAGGRTGELFF